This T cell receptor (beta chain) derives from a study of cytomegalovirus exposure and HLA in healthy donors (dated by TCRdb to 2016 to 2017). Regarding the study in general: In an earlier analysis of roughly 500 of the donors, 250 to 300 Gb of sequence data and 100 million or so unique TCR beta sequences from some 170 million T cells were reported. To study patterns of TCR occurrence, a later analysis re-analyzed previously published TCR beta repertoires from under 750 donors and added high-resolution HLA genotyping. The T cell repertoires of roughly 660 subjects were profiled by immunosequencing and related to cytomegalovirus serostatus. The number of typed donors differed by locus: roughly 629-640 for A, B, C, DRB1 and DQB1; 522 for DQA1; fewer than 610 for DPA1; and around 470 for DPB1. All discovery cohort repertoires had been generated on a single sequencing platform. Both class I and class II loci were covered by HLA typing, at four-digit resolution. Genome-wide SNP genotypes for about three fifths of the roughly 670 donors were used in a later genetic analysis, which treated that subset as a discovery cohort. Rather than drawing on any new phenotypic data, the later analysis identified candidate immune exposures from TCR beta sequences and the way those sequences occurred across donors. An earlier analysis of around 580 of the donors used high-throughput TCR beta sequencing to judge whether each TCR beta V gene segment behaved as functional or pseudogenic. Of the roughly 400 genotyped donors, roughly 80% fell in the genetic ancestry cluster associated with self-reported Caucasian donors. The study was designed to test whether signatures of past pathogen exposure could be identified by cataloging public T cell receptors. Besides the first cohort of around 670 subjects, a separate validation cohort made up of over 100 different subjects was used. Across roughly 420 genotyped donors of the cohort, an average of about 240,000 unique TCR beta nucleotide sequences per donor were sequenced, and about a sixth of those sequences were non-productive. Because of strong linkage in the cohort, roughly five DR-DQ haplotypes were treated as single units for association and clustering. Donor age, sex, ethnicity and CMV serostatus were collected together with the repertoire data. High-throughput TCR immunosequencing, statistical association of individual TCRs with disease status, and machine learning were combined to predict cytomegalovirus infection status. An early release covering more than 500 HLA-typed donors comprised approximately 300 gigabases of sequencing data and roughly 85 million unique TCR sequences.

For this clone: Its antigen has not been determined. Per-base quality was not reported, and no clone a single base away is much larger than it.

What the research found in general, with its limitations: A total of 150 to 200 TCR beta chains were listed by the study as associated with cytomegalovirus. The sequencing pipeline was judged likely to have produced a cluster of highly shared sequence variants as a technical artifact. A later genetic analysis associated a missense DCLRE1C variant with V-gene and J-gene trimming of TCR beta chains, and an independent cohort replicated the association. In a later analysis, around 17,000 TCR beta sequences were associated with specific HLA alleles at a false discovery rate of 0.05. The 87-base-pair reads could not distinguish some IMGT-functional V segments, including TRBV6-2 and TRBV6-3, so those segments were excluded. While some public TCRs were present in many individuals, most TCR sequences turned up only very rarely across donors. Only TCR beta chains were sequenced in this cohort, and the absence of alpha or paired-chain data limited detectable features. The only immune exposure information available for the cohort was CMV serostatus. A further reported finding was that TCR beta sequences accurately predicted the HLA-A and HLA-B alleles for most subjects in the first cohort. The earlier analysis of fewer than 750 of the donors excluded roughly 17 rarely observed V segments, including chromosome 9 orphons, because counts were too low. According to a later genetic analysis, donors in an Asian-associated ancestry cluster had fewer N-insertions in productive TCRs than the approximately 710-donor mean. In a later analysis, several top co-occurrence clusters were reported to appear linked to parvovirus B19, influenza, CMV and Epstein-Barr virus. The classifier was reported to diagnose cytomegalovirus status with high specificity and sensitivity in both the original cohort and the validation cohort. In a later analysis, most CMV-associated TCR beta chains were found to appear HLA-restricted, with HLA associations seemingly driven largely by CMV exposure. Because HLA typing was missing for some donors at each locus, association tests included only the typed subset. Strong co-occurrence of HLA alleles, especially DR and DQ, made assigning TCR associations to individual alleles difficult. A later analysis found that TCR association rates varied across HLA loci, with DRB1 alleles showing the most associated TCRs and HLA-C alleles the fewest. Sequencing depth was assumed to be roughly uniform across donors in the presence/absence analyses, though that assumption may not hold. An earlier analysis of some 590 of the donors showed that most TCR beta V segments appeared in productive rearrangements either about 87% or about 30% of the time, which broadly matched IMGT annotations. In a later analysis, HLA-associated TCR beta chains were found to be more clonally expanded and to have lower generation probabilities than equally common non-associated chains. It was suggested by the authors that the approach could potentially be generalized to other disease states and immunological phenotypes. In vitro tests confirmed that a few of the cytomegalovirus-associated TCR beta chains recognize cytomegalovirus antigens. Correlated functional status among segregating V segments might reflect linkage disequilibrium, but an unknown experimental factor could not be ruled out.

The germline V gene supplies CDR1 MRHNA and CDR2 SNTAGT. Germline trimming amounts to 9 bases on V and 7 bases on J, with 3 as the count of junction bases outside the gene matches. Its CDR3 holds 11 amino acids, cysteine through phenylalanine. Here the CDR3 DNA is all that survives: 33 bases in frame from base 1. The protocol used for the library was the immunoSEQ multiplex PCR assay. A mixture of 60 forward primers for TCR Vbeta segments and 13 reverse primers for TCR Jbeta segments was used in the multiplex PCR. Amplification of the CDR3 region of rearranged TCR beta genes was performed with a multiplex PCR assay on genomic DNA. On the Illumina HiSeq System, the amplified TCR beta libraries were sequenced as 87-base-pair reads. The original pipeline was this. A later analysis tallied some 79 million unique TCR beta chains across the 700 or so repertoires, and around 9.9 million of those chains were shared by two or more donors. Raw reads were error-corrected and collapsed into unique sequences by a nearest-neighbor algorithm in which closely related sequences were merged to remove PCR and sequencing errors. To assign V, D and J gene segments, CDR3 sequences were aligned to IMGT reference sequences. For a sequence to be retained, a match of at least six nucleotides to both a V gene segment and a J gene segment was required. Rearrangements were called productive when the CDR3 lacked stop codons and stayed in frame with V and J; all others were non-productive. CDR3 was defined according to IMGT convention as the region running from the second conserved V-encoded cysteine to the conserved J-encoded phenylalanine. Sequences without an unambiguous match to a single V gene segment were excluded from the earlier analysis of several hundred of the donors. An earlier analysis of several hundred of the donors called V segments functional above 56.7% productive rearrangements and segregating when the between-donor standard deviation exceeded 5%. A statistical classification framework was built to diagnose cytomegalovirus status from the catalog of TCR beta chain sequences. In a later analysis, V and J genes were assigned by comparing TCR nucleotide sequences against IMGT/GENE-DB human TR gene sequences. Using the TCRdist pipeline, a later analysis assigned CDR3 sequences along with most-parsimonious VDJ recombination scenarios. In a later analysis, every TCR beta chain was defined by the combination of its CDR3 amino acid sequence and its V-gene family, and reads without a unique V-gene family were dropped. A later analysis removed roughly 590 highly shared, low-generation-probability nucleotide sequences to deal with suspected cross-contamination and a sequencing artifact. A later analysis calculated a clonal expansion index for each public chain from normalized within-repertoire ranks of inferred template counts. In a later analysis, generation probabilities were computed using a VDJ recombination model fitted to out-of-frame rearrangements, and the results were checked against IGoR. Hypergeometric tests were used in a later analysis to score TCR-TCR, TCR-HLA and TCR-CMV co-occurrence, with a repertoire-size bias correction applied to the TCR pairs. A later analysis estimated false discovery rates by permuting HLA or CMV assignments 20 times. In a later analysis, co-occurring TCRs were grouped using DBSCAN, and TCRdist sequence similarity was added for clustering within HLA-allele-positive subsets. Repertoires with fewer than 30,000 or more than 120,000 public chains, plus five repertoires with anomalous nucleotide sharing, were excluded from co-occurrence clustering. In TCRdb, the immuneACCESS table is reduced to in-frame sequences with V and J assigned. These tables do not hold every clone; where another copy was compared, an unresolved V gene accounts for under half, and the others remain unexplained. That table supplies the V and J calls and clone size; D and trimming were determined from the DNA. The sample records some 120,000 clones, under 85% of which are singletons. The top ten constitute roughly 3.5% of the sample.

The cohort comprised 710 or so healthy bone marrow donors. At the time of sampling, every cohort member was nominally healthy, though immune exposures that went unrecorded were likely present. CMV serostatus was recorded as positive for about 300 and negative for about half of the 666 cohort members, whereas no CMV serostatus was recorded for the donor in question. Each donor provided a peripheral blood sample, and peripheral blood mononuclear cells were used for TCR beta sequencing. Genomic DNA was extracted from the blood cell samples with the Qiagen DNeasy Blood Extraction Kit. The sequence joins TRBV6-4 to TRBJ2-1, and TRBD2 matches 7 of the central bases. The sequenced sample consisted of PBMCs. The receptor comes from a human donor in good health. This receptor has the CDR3 CASRGVNEQFF. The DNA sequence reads TGTGCCAGTCGGGGGGTAAATGAGCAGTTCTTC.